The clone carrying this T cell receptor (beta chain) was detected only once. This record belongs to a study of shared clonotypes between healthy human individuals. The deep-level immunoSEQ assay was used. Assay: immunoSEQ multiplex PCR; the TCRdb copy retains only in-frame clones and omits some. The sample lists 500,000 to 550,000 clones, roughly 95% occurring once. The clonotype was recovered from a woman younger than 45 in good health. The sample consisted of naive CD4+ T cells sorted from blood. Subset meaning: CD45RA+ positively selected.

Here the CDR3 reads CASKGQSSTDTQYF. The CDR3 DNA sequence: TGTGCCAGCAAGGGACAGTCCAGCACAGATACGCAGTATTTT. The J gene is TRBJ2-3, the V gene TRBV2, with 7 bases fitting TRBD1. This CDR3 contains 14 residues. The V gene's germline CDR1 is SNHLY and CDR2 FYNNEI. The ends lost 7 bases at V and 0 bases at J; junction bases unmatched: 4. Filled out from reference TRBV2 and TRBJ2-3, the complete variable domain reads EPEVTQTPSHQVTQMGQEVILRCVPISNHLYFYWYRQILGQKVEFLVSFYNNEISEKSEIFDDQFSVERPDGSNFTLKIRSTKLEDSAMYFCASKGQSSTDTQYFGPGTRLTVL.